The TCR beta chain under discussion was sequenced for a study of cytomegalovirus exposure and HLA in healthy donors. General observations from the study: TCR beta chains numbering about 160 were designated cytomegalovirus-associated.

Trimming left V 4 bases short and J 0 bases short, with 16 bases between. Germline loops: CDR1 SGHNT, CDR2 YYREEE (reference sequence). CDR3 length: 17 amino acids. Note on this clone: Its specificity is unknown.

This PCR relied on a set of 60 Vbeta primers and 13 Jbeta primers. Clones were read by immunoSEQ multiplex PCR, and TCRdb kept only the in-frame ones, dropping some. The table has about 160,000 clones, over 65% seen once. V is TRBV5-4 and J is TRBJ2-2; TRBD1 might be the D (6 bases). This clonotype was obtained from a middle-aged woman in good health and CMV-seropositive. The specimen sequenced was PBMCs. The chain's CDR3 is CASSPSTGRANTGELFF. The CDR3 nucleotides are TGTGCCAGCAGCCCGTCGACAGGACGAGCGAACACCGGGGAGCTGTTTTTT.